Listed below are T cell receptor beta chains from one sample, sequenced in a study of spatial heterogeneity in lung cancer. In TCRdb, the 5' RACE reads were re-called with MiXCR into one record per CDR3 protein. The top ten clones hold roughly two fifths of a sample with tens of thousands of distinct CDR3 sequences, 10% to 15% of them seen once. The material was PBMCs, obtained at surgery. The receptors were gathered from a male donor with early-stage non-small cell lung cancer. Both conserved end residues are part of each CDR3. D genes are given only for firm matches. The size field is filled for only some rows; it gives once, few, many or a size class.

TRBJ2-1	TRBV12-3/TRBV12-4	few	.	TGTGCCAGCAGTACTGGGGCCATTGAGCAGTTCTTC	CASSTGAIEQFF
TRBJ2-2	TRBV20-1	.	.	TGCAGTGCTAGAGATCGAAGGGATGGGGAGCTGTTTTTT	CSARDRRDGELFF
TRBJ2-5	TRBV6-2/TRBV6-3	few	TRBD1	TGTGCCAGCAGTTACGCGACAGGGGGTCAGGAGACCCAGTACTTC	CASSYATGGQETQYF
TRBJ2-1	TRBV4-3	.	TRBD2	TGCGCCAGCAGCCAAAGAGCGGGATCTTATAACAATGAGCAGTTCTTC	CASSQRAGSYNNEQFF
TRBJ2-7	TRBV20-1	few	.	TGCAGTGCTAGAGACGCCCTCCGACCAGCGGTCCACGAGCAGTACTTC	CSARDALRPAVHEQYF
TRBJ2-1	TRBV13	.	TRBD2	TGTGCCAGCAGCCCGGTCGTCAGCGGGGTTTACAATGAGCAGTTCTTC	CASSPVVSGVYNEQFF
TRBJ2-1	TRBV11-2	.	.	TGTGCCAGCAGCTTTGGACTCGGTGAGCAGTTCTTC	CASSFGLGEQFF
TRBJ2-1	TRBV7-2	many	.	TGTGCCAGCAGCCTAAAGCGAAACTACAATGAGCAGTTCTTC	CASSLKRNYNEQFF
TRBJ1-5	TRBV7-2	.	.	TGTGCCAGCAGCTTACCTAATCAGCCCCAGCATTTT	CASSLPNQPQHF
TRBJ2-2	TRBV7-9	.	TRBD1	TGTGCCAGCAGCTTAAGGCGACAGGGTGGCCCGGGCACCGGGGAGCTGTTTTTT	CASSLRRQGGPGTGELFF
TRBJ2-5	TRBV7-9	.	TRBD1	TGTGCCAGCAGCTTTTTTTCGGGACAGGGGGTTGAGGAGACCCAGTACTTC	CASSFFSGQGVEETQYF
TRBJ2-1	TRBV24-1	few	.	TGTGCCACCAGTGATTTGGGGCACAATGAGCAGTTCTTC	CATSDLGHNEQFF
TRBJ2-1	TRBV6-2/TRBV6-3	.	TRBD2	TGTGCCACCAGCTCGGGGGGGAATGAGCAGTTCTTC	CATSSGGNEQFF
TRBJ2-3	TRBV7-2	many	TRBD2	TGTGCCAGCAGCCTAAGCGGGGGGGCGGATACGCAGTATTTT	CASSLSGGADTQYF
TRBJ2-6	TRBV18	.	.	TGTGCCAGCTCAGAAAGAGGGGACGGGGCCAACGTCCTGACTTTC	CASSERGDGANVLTF
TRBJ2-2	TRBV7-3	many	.	TGTGCCAGCAGCCACACTAGACCCGCGAACACCGGGGAGCTGTTTTTT	CASSHTRPANTGELFF
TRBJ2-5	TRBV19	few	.	TGTGCCAGTATAGGGCAGGACCAAGAGACCCAGTACTTC	CASIGQDQETQYF
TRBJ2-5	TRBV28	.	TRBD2	TGTGCCAGCAGTTTACTGACTAGCGGGTTTCAAGAGACCCAGTACTTC	CASSLLTSGFQETQYF
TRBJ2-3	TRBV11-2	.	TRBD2	TGTGCCAGCAGCTCTAGCGGGGGGACCATTGATACGCAGTATTTT	CASSSSGGTIDTQYF
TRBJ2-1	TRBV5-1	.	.	TGCGCCAGCAGCTTGGGACGGCTAAGCTCCTACAATGAGCAGTTCTTC	CASSLGRLSSYNEQFF
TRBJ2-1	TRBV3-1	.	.	TGTGCCAGCAGCCTACTGCCGGGAGACTCCTACAATGAGCAGTTCTTC	CASSLLPGDSYNEQFF
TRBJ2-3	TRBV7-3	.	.	TGTGCCAGCAGCTTAACGGGCAGGTCACCCACAGATACGCAGTATTTT	CASSLTGRSPTDTQYF
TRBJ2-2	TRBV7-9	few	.	TGTGCCAGCACCCTTACGTCTAGGGCGAACACCGGGGAGCTGTTTTTT	CASTLTSRANTGELFF
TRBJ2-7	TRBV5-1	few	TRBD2	TGCGCCAGCAGCTGGACTAGCGGCGCCTACGAGCAGTACTTC	CASSWTSGAYEQYF
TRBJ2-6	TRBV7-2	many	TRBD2	TGTGCCAGCAGCTTAGCCGGGAGGTCCTCTGGGGCCAACGTCCTGACTTTC	CASSLAGRSSGANVLTF
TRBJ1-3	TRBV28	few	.	TGTGCCAGCAGTCTACCCCAGGGGAACACCATATATTTT	CASSLPQGNTIYF
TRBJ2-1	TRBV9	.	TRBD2	TGTGCCAGCAGCCCTAGCGGGAGAAATGAGCAGTTCTTC	CASSPSGRNEQFF
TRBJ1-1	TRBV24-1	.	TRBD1	TGTGCCACCAGAACCACGACAGGGGCAAACACTGAAGCTTTCTTT	CATRTTTGANTEAFF
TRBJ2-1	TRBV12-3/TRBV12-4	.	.	TGTGCCAGCAGTTTAGGCAGCTTCTCCTACAATGAGCAGTTCTTC	CASSLGSFSYNEQFF
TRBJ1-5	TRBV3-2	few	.	TGTGCCAGCACTTTAGTCCTACAGGGGGATAGTCAGCCCCAGCATTTT	CASTLVLQGDSQPQHF
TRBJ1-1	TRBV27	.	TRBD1	TGTGCCAGCAGTCCAGGGACAGGGGCAAAAGGGGACACTGAAGCTTTCTTT	CASSPGTGAKGDTEAFF
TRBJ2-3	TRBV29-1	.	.	TGCAGCGTGTCGGGACACTTGACAGATACGCAGTATTTT	CSVSGHLTDTQYF
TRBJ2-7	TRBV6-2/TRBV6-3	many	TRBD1	TGTGCCAGCACCTTACTGGGGACAGGGGCCTACGAGCAGTACTTC	CASTLLGTGAYEQYF
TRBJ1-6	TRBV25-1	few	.	TGTGCCAGCAGGGACCGGGACACCCTTACTTCACCCCTCCACTTT	CASRDRDTLTSPLHF
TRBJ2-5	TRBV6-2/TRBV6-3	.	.	TGTGCCAGCAGTTACACAGACGGGGAGACCCAGTACTTC	CASSYTDGETQYF
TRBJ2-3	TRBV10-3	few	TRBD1	TGTGCCATCAGTCCGGGACAGTACACAGATACGCAGTATTTT	CAISPGQYTDTQYF
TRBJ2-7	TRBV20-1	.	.	TGCAGTGCTAGGCACAGTGCGACCTACGAGCAGTACTTC	CSARHSATYEQYF
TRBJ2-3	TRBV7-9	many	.	TGTGCCAGCAGTCGTACAGGGAGCACAGATACGCAGTATTTT	CASSRTGSTDTQYF
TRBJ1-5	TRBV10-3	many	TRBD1	TGTGCCATCAGTGGGACAGGGGATCAGCCCCAGCATTTT	CAISGTGDQPQHF
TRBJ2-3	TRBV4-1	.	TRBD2	TGCGCCAGCAGCCAAGATTTTGGTAGCGGGGGGTCAGATACGCAGTATTTT	CASSQDFGSGGSDTQYF
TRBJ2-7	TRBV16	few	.	TGTGCCAGCAGCCAAGGGCAGAAGTACGAGCAGTACTTC	CASSQGQKYEQYF
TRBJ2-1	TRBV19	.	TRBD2	TGTGCCAGTAGTGAGACTAGCGGGATCCTATCCTTCAATGAGCAGTTCTTC	CASSETSGILSFNEQFF
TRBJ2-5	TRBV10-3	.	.	TGTGCCATCAGTGACGGACCGGGGCAAGAGACCCAGTACTTC	CAISDGPGQETQYF
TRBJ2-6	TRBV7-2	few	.	TGTGCCAGCAGCTTCTTACGGTCGCGGCGAGGGGCGCGAGGGGCCAACGTCCTGACTTTC	CASSFLRSRRGARGANVLTF
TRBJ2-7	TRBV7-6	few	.	TGTGCCAGCAGCCTGGGTCGGGGGAGTAGCTCCTACGAGCAGTACTTC	CASSLGRGSSSYEQYF
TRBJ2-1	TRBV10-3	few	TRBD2	TGTGCCATCAGTGAGACCGGGACTAGCGGCATGGGAGAGCAGTTCTTC	CAISETGTSGMGEQFF
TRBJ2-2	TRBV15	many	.	TGTGCCACCAGCAGCAGGGGGGACAGCGGGGAGCTGTTTTTT	CATSSRGDSGELFF
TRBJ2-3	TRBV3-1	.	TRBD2	TGTGCCAGCAGCCACACGACTAGCGGCCGCACTCAGACGCAGTATTTT	CASSHTTSGRTQTQYF
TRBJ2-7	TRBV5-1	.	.	TGCGCCAGCAGCTTGGTACCTGCCAGGGACCCTCCCCCCGAGCAGTACTTC	CASSLVPARDPPPEQYF
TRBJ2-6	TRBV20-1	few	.	TGCAGTGCTAGAACCCCTGGGGCCAACGTCCTGACTTTC	CSARTPGANVLTF
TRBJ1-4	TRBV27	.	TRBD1	TGTGCCAGCAGTCCCTGGACAGGGCCTGGGAAACTGTTTTTT	CASSPWTGPGKLFF
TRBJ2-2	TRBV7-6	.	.	TGTGCCAGCAGCTTAACAGGAGCGGGCACCGGGGAGCTGTTTTTT	CASSLTGAGTGELFF
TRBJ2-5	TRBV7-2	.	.	TGTGCCAGCAGCTTCGCGAGGTCTATGGAGACCCAGTACTTC	CASSFARSMETQYF
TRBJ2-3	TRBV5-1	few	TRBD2	TGCGCCAGCAGAAGGGTGGGACTAGCAGCTAGCACAGATACGCAGTATTTT	CASRRVGLAASTDTQYF